Each of the 12 T cell receptor beta chains below was sequenced from the same sample in a study of blood T cell repertoires in COVID-19. Only in-frame clones appear in the TCRdb table, and some are missing; sequencing was by immunoSEQ multiplex PCR. This sample yields 250,000 or so clones, of which 82% are seen a single time; around 3.5% belongs to the top ten. Sequencing was carried out using peripheral blood. The receptors shown here come from a woman in her late teens or twenties with acute or convalescent COVID-19.

The chain uses TRBV6-6 and TRBJ2-7; D gene ambiguous. The V end lost 2 bases, the J end lost 10 bases, and 9 bases lay between the germline ends. The CDR3 consists of 11 residues. The V gene's germline CDR1 is MNHNY and CDR2 SVGAGI (reference sequence). Here the CDR3 DNA reads TGTGCCAGCAGTTACCAGGCTTACCAGTACTTC. Translated: CASSYQAYQYF.

V and J are TRBV2 and TRBJ1-3; no definite D call. CDR1 and CDR2 (germline): SNHLY, FYNNEI. The CDR3 totals 13 residues. Trimming took 3 bases from V and 0 from J, leaving 3 bases between them. CDR3 sequence: CASSDSSGNTIYF. The CDR3 DNA reads as TGTGCCAGCAGTGATAGCTCTGGAAACACCATATATTTT. The complete variable domain, with remaining parts taken from reference TRBV2 and TRBJ1-3, reads EPEVTQTPSHQVTQMGQEVILRCVPISNHLYFYWYRQILGQKVEFLVSFYNNEISEKSEIFDDQFSVERPDGSNFTLKIRSTKLEDSAMYFCASSDSSGNTIYFGEGSWLTVV.

V gene TRBV30 combines with J gene TRBJ1-3; 9 nucleotides agree with TRBD1. The V gene end was trimmed by 0 bases and the J gene end by 0 bases; junction bases not matched to a gene: 12. Germline V lookup: CDR1 GTSNPN, CDR2 SVGIG (reference sequence). The CDR3 is made up of 19 amino acids. In nucleotides, the CDR3 is TGTGCCTGGAGTGTTTATTCGTTACAGGGGGCCAGCTCTGGAAACACCATATATTTT. Translation gives CAWSVYSLQGASSGNTIYF.

The chain joins TRBV2 to TRBJ2-7; 12 positions match TRBD2. Germline lookup yields CDR1 SNHLY and CDR2 FYNNEI. There are 14 residues in the CDR3. The V and J ends lost 5 bases and 6 bases, in that order; junction bases with no gene match: 5. The CDR3 DNA sequence: TGTGCCAGCAGTAACGAACTAGCGGGAGGCGAGCAGTACTTC. Protein sequence: CASSNELAGGEQYF.

This clone came up a few times. The rearrangement uses TRBV19 and TRBJ1-1, with D perhaps TRBD1 (6 bases). The CDR3 has 12 residues. The germline V gene encodes CDR1 LNHDA and CDR2 SQIVND (reference sequence). Deletions cut 7 bases from V and 2 bases from J, with 8 bases between. The CDR3 loop reads CASTGTNTEAFF. DNA of the CDR3: TGTGCCAGTACAGGGACAAACACTGAAGCTTTCTTT.

The CDR3 protein is CASSPVVAGADTQYF. The CDR3 nucleotides are TGTGCCAGCTCACCCGTGGTAGCGGGAGCAGATACGCAGTATTTT. The rearrangement joins TRBV18 to TRBJ2-3, with 9 bases lining up with TRBD2. Germline-derived CDR1 and CDR2 are KGHSH and LQKENI. CDR3 length: 15 residues. V lost 3 bases to trimming and J lost 4 bases; unmatched junction nucleotides: 5.

The chain combines TRBV21-1 with TRBJ2-7; whether TRBD2, the table's D call, matches the DNA was not checked. TRBV21-1 is described as a pseudogene. The CDR3 is 15 amino acids. The chain's CDR3 is CASSSQREASYEQYF. CDR3 in DNA: TGTGCCAGCAGCAGTCAGCGGGAGGCCTCCTACGAGCAGTACTTC.

The chain uses TRBV29-1 and TRBJ1-5; D may be TRBD1 (5 bases). Germline CDR1 reads SQVTM; CDR2 reads ANQGSEA. The CDR3 runs to 15 residues. V was pared by 6 bases and J by 4 bases, with 19 bases between. CDR3 in amino acids: CSVPHYGAGNQPQHF. The CDR3 nucleotides are TGCAGCGTCCCACACTACGGGGCGGGGAATCAGCCCCAGCATTTT.

The chain joins TRBV15 to TRBJ1-4, with D possibly being TRBD1 (5 bases). Trimming shortened V by 3 bases and J by 7 bases, and 12 bases separated the two germline ends. The CDR3 consists of 14 residues. Germline V gene lookup returns CDR1 LNHNV and CDR2 YYDKDF (reference sequence). CDR3: CATSRLGGGEKLFF. The CDR3, as DNA: TGTGCCACCAGCAGGTTGGGGGGGGGTGAAAAACTGTTTTTT. Complete variable domain (other parts from reference TRBV15 and TRBJ1-4): DAMVIQNPRYQVTQFGKPVTLSCSQTLNHNVMYWYQQKSSQAPKLLFHYYDKDFNNEADTPDNFQSRRPNTSFCFLDIRSPGLGDTAMYLCATSRLGGGEKLFFGSGTQLSVL.

J is TRBJ2-7 and V is TRBV10-2; D uncertain. The V end lost 2 bases, the J end lost 3 bases, and 14 bases lay between the germline ends. The CDR3 is 15 amino acids. Germline V CDR1 and CDR2: WSHSY, SAAADI. CDR3 sequence: CASSEGGLNIYEQYF. DNA of the CDR3: TGCGCCAGCAGTGAGGGCGGCTTAAATATCTACGAGCAGTACTTC.

This clone was counted between two and nine times. The J gene is TRBJ2-7, the V gene TRBV7-2; TRBD1 matches at 7 bases. The J segment lost 2 bases and the V segment lost 5 bases, leaving 9 bases of the junction unmatched. The CDR3 loop spans 15 amino acids. Germline-derived CDR1 and CDR2 are SGHTA and FQGNSA. The CDR3: CASSARTGGTYEQYF. The CDR3 coding sequence is TGTGCCAGCAGCGCAAGGACAGGCGGTACCTACGAGCAGTACTTC.

V gene TRBV6-5 combines with J gene TRBJ2-7, with 7 bases that match TRBD1. In germline, CDR1 is MNHEY, CDR2 SVGAGI. The V segment lost 3 bases and the J segment 2 bases; nucleotides outside the gene matches: 10. The CDR3 loop spans 16 amino acids. This CDR3 reads CASSYSWTGGPYEQYF. The CDR3 DNA reads TGTGCCAGCAGTTATTCCTGGACAGGAGGTCCCTACGAGCAGTACTTC.